Presented here are 21 T cell receptor beta chains from one specimen sequenced in a study of identical twins. TCRdb used MiXCR to reprocess the 5' RACE reads, holding one entry per CDR3 protein. Of roughly 290,000 distinct CDR3 sequences in the sample, roughly 10% were seen once. The sample was also reused in another study, on yellow fever vaccine responses in identical twins.

Input material: CD8+ T cells sorted from blood. These receptors were taken from a woman aged 18 to 35 in good health.

Ten or more counts support this clonotype. CDR3 region: CASSNGTEFMKLFF. The CDR3 bases are TGTGCCAGCAGTAACGGGACAGAGTTCATGAAGCTGTTTTTT. The V and J genes are TRBV12-3 or TRBV12-4 and TRBJ2-2, with 7 bases identical to TRBD1. Germline trimming cut 5 bases from V and 12 bases from J; bases unmatched to any gene: 12. The CDR3 consists of 14 residues.

This clonotype was seen repeatedly, ten times or more. Sequence at one end of the junction differs from germline and may be a read error. This chain uses TRBV4-2 with TRBJ2-5; D remains unclear. Germline CDR1 is LGHNA and CDR2 is YNFKEQ. The CDR3 is made up of 12 amino acids. The CDR3 is CASSQDTETQYF. In DNA, the CDR3 is TGCGCCAGCAGCCAAGATACGGAGACCCAGTACTTC.

This clonotype was seen repeatedly, ten times or more. This chain joins TRBV15 and TRBJ2-7, with 12 nucleotides matching TRBD2. The trim removed 4 bases at V and 4 bases at J, leaving 5 bases unmatched. This CDR3 has 15 amino acids. The V gene's germline CDR1 is LNHNV and CDR2 YYDKDF (reference sequence). CDR3 region: CATSNRTSGKYEQYF. DNA of the CDR3: TGTGCCACCAGCAACAGGACTAGCGGGAAGTACGAGCAGTACTTC.

The chain combines TRBV20-1 with TRBJ1-6; 7 bases agree with TRBD1. The CDR3 extends over 15 amino acids. Trimming cost V 4 bases and J 4 bases; bases outside gene matches: 7. Germline V gene data show CDR1 as DFQATT and CDR2 as SNEGSKA (reference sequence). The CDR3 coding sequence is TGCAGTGCTAACCCTACAGGGGAATATAATTCACCCCTCCACTTT. Translating it yields CSANPTGEYNSPLHF.

This clonotype was observed a few times. V gene TRBV11-2 combines with J gene TRBJ2-7; TRBD1 is a possible D gene (6 bases). The CDR3 consists of 14 residues. Germline V CDR1 and CDR2: SGHAT, FQNNGV. The germline V and J ends were trimmed by 4 bases and 2 bases, with 12 bases remaining between them. CDR3 sequence: CASSSTGLAYEQYF. CDR3 DNA sequence: TGTGCCAGCAGCTCGACAGGTTTAGCCTACGAGCAGTACTTC.

This clonotype occurred a few times. The chain recombines TRBV9 with TRBJ2-1, with 7 bases fitting TRBD2. The CDR3 spans 16 residues. Germline CDR1 and CDR2: SGDLS and YYNGEE. V gave up 3 bases and J gave up 4 bases; unmatched junction bases: 10. CDR3 region: CASSDPSGGGYNEQFF. CDR3 DNA: TGTGCCAGCAGCGACCCCAGTGGGGGGGGGTACAATGAGCAGTTCTTC.

The CDR3 sequence is CASSSQDSSLLDTQYF. The CDR3, as DNA: TGCGCCAGCAGCTCACAGGACAGCTCCTTGCTTGATACGCAGTATTTT. This chain joins TRBV5-1 and TRBJ2-3; TRBD1 might be the D (6 bases). Germline V lookup: CDR1 SGHRS, CDR2 YFSETQ. The CDR3 length is 16 residues. V was shortened by 3 bases and J by 6 bases, with 20 bases between the two germline ends.

A single count supports this clonotype. This chain uses TRBV20-1 with TRBJ2-2; TRBD2 agrees at 8 bases. The V gene end was trimmed by 0 bases and the J gene end by 5 bases; junction bases not matched to a gene: 17. The CDR3 length is 19 residues. Looked up from germline, CDR1 is DFQATT and CDR2 is SNEGSKA (reference sequence). CDR3 bases: TGCAGTGCTAGAGATGTTTTCATGAATAGCGGGATTGGTACCGGGGAGCTGTTTTTT. Translating gives CSARDVFMNSGIGTGELFF.

At least ten counts were recorded for this clonotype. The CDR3 bases are TGCAGCGTCAGAGGGACTAGCGGGAAGGACGAGCAGTACTTC. Its protein product is CSVRGTSGKDEQYF. The chain uses TRBV29-1 and TRBJ2-7; TRBD2 aligns across 13 bases. V gave up 6 bases and J gave up 5 bases; unmatched junction bases: 7. Germline CDR1 SQVTM, CDR2 ANQGSEA. The CDR3 has 14 amino acids.

This clonotype has only a few counts. This rearrangement joins TRBV5-1 to TRBJ1-1, with D possibly being TRBD1 (5 bases). CDR1 and CDR2 from the germline V gene are SGHRS and YFSETQ. The CDR3 has 14 residues. Trimming shortened V by 6 bases and J by 5 bases, and 17 bases separated the two germline ends. The CDR3 is CASTSGEGWTEAFF. The CDR3 bases are TGCGCCAGCACCTCTGGGGAGGGGTGGACTGAAGCTTTCTTT.

This clonotype occurred many times. The J gene is TRBJ2-3, the V gene TRBV6-4; D call uncertain. Germline V gives CDR1 MRHNA, CDR2 SNTAGT. V lost 4 bases and J 1 base, leaving 12 bases between the germline ends. The CDR3 totals 15 residues. DNA for the CDR3: TGTGCCAGCAGTGCTTCGACTGGGGGCACAGATACGCAGTATTTT. This codes for CASSASTGGTDTQYF.

The chain recombines TRBV3-1 with TRBJ1-2; unclear D gene. From germline, CDR1 is LGHDT and CDR2 YNNKEL (reference sequence). This CDR3 comprises 15 residues. V was trimmed by 0 bases and J by 2 bases, leaving 10 bases between them. The CDR3 nucleotides read TGTGCCAGCAGCCAAGAAGCCGGGCAGAACTATGGCTACACCTTC. It translates to CASSQEAGQNYGYTF.

This clonotype was seen many times. This chain connects TRBV29-1 to TRBJ1-2; D gene uncertain. This CDR3 comprises 13 residues. V was trimmed by 4 bases and J by 3 bases, leaving 12 bases between them. CDR1 is SQVTM, CDR2 ANQGSEA, per germline. Here the CDR3 DNA reads TGCAGCGTTGGGGTACGTACGGACTATGGCTACACCTTC. This gives the protein CSVGVRTDYGYTF.

This chain uses TRBV27 with TRBJ1-4, with TRBD1 as a possible D gene (5 bases). Trimming cost V 6 bases and J 2 bases, with 13 bases left between them. The CDR3 loop spans 15 amino acids. Germline-derived CDR1 and CDR2 are MNHEY and SMNVEV (reference sequence). CDR3 sequence: CASSDSRATNEKLFF. The CDR3 nucleotides are TGTGCCAGCAGCGACTCCAGGGCCACTAATGAAAAACTGTTTTTT.

This chain connects TRBV6-1 to TRBJ2-2, with D perhaps being TRBD1 or TRBD2 (5 bases each). CDR3 length: 14 residues. Per the germline V gene, CDR1 is MNHNS and CDR2 is SASEGT. V was shortened by 8 bases and J by 4 bases, with 14 bases between the two germline ends. The CDR3 region is CASVGAGSTGELFF. For the CDR3, the DNA is TGTGCCAGCGTCGGGGCGGGTAGCACCGGGGAGCTGTTTTTT.

The rearrangement joins TRBV9 to TRBJ2-3, with TRBD2 matching 8 bases. The CDR3 contains 14 residues. CDR1 and CDR2 (germline): SGDLS, YYNGEE. Trimming took 5 bases from V and 1 from J; bases not matched to a gene: 3. CDR3 in DNA: TGTGCCAGCAGGGAAGCGGGGGGCACAGATACGCAGTATTTT. This translates into CASREAGGTDTQYF.

This clonotype turned up a few times. The rearrangement links TRBV19 to TRBJ2-1; D is tentatively TRBD1 or TRBD2 (5 bases each). V lost 9 bases to trimming and J lost 2 bases, with 14 bases between them. There are 14 residues in the CDR3. The germline CDR1 and CDR2 sequences are LNHDA and SQIVND (reference sequence). DNA for the CDR3: TGTGCCAGCCGGGGACCGGGGACCTACAATGAGCAGTTCTTC. Translating it yields CASRGPGTYNEQFF.

The rearrangement joins TRBV25-1 to TRBJ1-1; D is unclear. The CDR3 covers 16 residues. The germline V gene encodes CDR1 MGHDK and CDR2 SYGVNS. V lost 1 base, J lost 0 bases, and 12 bases lay in between. This CDR3 reads CASSEWAIEVNTEAFF. CDR3 sequence (DNA): TGTGCCAGCAGTGAATGGGCTATTGAAGTGAACACTGAAGCTTTCTTT.

This clonotype was counted between two and nine times. Given a much more abundant clone one base away, this may be a read error. The genes are TRBV2 and TRBJ2-2; D gene ambiguous. This CDR3 is built from 13 residues. The germline V gene has CDR1 SNHLY and CDR2 FYNNEI. The V gene lost 4 bases and the J gene lost 1 base, with 4 bases spanning the gap. DNA of the CDR3: TGTGCCAGCAGTGTCAAGAACACCGGGGAGCTGTTTTTT. Residues: CASSVKNTGELFF.

The J gene is TRBJ1-1, the V gene TRBV24-1, with D possibly TRBD1 on 6 matching bases. With 7 bases removed from V and 4 bases from J, the gap between germline ends came to 12 bases. The CDR3 totals 13 residues. Germline V gives CDR1 KGHDR, CDR2 SFDVKD. The CDR3 bases are TGTGCCACCAGGCAAGCGGGGGCCACTGAAGCTTTCTTT. It translates to CATRQAGATEAFF.

The table lists this clonotype with many counts. The genes are TRBV7-9 and TRBJ2-5; 11 bases map to TRBD1. The CDR3 has 15 residues. The junction had 4 bases not matched to a gene; V was cut back by 4 bases and J by 3 bases. The V gene's germline CDR1 is SEHNR and CDR2 FQNEAQ (reference sequence). The CDR3 here is CASSSGTGGEETQYF. The CDR3 DNA reads TGTGCCAGCAGCTCCGGGACAGGGGGGGAAGAGACCCAGTACTTC. The whole variable domain, remainder taken from reference TRBV7-9 and TRBJ2-5, is DTGVSQNPRHKITKRGQNVTFRCDPISEHNRLYWYRQTLGQGPEFLTYFQNEAQLEKSRLLSDRFSAERPKGSFSTLEIQRTEQGDSAMYLCASSSGTGGEETQYFGPGTRLLVL.